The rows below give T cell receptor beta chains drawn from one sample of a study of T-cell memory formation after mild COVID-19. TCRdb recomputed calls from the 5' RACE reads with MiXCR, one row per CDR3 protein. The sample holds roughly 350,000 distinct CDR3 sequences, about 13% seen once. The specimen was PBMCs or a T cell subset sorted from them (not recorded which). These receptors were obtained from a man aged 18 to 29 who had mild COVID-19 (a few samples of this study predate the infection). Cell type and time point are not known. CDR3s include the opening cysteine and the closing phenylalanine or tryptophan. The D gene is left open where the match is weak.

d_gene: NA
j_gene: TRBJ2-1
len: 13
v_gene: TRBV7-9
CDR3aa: CASSLGGRDEQFF

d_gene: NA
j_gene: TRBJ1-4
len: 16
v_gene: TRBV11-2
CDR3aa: CASSSGRSTLAEKLFF

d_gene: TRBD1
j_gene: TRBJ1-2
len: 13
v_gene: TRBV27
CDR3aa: CATSRGFGYGYTF

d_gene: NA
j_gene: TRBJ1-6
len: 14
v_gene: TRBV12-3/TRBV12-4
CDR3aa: CASSQGQNSSPLHF

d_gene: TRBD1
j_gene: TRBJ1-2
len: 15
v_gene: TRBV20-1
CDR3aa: CSATGPGQDPYGYTF

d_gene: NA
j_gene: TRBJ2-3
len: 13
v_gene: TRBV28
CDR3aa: CASTRGVSDTQYF

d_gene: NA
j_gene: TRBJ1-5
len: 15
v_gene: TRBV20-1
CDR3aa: CSASPPGLASQPQHF

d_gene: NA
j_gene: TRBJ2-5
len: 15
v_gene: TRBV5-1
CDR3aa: CASSSRGKNGETQYF

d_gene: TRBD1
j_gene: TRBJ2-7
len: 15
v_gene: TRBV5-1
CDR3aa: CASSLRTGGIDEQYF

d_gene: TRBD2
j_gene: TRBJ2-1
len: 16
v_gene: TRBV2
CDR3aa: CASVDSGVSSYNEQFF

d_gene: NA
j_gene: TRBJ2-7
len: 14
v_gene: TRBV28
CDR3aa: CASKRRLSSYEQYF

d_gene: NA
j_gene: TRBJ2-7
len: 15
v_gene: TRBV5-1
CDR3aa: CASRDIRGSVYEQYF

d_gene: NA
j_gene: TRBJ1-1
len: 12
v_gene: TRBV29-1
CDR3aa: CSVDRAYTEAFF

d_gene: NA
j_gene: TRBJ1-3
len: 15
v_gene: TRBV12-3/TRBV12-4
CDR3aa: CASRQSGISGNTIYF

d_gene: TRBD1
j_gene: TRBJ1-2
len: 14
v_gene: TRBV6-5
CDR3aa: CASTRQGDNYGYTF

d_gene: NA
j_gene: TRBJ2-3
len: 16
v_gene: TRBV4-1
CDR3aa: CASSFGPTGRGDTQYF

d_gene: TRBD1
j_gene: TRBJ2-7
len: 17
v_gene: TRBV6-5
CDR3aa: CASSYAPGTVSSYEQYF

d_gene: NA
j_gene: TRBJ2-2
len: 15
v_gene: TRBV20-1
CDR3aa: CSATDSPTYTGELFF

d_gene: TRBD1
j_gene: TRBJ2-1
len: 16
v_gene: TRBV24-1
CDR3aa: CATSDIRQGTGNEQFF

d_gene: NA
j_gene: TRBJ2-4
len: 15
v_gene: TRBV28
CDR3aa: CASSQLGEAKNIQYF

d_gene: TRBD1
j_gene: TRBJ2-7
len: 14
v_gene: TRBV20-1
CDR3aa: CSPYRGGGRYEQYF

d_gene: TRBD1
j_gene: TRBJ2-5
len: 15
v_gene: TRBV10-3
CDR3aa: CAISVDRVAGETQYF

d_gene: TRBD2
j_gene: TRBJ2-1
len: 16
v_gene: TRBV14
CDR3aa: CASSASVRGKYNEQFF

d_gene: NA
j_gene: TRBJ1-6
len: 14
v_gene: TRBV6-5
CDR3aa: CASRMDRADSPLHF

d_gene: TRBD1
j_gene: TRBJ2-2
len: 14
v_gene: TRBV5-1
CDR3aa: CASSLDRGAGELFF

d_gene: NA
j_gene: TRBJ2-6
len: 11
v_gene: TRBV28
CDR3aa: CASSGANVLTF

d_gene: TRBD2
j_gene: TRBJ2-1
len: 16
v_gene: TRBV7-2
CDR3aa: CASSSSGASSYNEQFF

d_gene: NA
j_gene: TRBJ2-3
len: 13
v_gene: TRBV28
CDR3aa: CASSLGTPATQYF

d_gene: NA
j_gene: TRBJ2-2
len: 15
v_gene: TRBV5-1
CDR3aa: CASSLLPGQTGELFF

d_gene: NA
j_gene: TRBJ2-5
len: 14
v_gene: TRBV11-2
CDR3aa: CASSSDSPLRAQYF

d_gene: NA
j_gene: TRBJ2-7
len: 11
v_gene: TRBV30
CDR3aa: CAWSAGYEQYF

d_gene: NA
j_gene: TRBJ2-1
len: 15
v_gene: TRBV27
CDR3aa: CASSLMAHSYNEQFF

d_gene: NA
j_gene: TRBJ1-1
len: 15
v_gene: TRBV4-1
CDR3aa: CASNQEAAGVGEAFF

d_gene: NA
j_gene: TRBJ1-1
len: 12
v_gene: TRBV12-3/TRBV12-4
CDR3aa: CASSLIRGEAFF

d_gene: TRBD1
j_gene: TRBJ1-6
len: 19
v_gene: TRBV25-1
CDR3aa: CASSESPGQGGSYNSPLHF

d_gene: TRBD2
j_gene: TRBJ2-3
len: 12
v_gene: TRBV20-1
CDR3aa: CSARGLADTQYF

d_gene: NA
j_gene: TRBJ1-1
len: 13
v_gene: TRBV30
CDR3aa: CAWSAQPNTEAFF

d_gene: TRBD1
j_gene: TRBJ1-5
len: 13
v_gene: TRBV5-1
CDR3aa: CASSMDRGQPQHF

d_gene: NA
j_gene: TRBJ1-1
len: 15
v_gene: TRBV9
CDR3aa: CASSVQGHPNTEAFF

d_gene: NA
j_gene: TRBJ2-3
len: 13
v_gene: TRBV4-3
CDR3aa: CASSQVGTDTQYF

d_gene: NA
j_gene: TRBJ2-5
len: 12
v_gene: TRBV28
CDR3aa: CASGTPQETQYF

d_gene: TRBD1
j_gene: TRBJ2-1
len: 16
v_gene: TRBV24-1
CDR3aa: CATSDAGTGAYNEQFF

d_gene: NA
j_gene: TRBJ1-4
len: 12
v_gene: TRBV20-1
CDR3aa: CSARDGNEKLFF

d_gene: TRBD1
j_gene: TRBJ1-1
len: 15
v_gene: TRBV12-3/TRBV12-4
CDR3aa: CASSADRGQNTEAFF

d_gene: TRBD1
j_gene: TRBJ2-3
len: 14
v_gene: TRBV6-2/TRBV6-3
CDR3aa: CASRPTGDRHTQYF

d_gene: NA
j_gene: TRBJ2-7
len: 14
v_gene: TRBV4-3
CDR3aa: CASRLMAEGGEQYF

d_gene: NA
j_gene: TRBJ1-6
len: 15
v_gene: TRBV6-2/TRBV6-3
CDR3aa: CASSYPDGYNSPLHF

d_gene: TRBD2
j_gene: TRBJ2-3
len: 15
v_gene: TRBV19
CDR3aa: CASISGTSGGNTQYF

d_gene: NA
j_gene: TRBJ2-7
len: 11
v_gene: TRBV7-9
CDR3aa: CASSLQYEQYF

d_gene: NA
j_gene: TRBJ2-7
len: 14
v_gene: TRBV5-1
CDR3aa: CASSLGFGGYEQYF

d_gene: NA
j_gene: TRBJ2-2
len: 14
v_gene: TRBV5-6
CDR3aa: CASTWVSVTGELFF

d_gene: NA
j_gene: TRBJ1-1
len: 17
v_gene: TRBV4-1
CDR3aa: CASSQEAGFLGNTEAFF

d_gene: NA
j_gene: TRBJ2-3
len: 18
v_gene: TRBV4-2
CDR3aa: CASSQDQRGNSRTDTQYF